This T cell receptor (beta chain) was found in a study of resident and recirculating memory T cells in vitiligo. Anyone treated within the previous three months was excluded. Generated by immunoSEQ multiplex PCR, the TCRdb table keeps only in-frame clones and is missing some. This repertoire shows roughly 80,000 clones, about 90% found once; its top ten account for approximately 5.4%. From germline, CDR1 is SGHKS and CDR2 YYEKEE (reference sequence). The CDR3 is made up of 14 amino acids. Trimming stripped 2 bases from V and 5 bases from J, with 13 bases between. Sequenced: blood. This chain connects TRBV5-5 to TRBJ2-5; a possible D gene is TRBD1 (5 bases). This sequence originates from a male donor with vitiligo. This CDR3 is CASSFGSAGETQYF. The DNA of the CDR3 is TGTGCCAGCAGCTTCGGTTCAGCAGGGGAGACCCAGTACTTC.